These 27 T cell receptor beta chains were sequenced from one sample in a study of T-cell reconstitution after alpha-beta-depleted transplantation in children. Preparation of the TCRbeta library was carried out with unique molecular identifiers. TCRdb re-analysed the PCR reads in MiXCR, keeping a single row per CDR3 protein. The sample holds some 840,000 distinct CDR3 sequences, roughly 15% seen once. The sample here was PBMCs, mostly from graft donor cells, taken 360 days after TCRalphabeta/CD19-depleted stem cell transplant. Receptors originate from a male patient younger than 18 who had a stem cell transplant for acute lymphoblastic leukemia, so the T cells may come from the graft donor.

This clonotype appeared many times. The chain combines TRBV3-1 with TRBJ1-4, with unresolved D. The V and J ends lost 5 bases and 7 bases respectively, with 20 bases between them. The V gene's germline CDR1 is LGHDT and CDR2 YNNKEL (reference sequence). The CDR3 has 16 residues. The CDR3 DNA follows: TGTGCCAGCAGCTTCAATAGTCCCGGGATGGTTGAAAAACTGTTTTTT. Translation gives CASSFNSPGMVEKLFF.

This clonotype was counted a few times. V gene TRBV20-1 combines with J gene TRBJ2-7; 10 nucleotides match TRBD1. J gave up 5 bases and V 6 bases, and 16 bases lay outside the gene matches. This CDR3 spans 16 amino acids. CDR1 DFQATT and CDR2 SNEGSKA come from the germline V gene (reference sequence). DNA for the CDR3: TGCAGTGCCGGGCGGGACAGGGGAATCCCTTTGAACGAGCAGTACTTC. Its protein product is CSAGRDRGIPLNEQYF.

The chain has TRBV29-1 and TRBJ2-5; D possibly corresponds to TRBD1 (6 bases). The CDR3 is made up of 12 amino acids. The germline V and J ends were trimmed by 4 bases and 3 bases, with 9 bases remaining between them. From germline, CDR1 is SQVTM and CDR2 ANQGSEA. The CDR3 sequence: CSVVNREETQYF. The CDR3 coding sequence is TGCAGCGTTGTGAACAGGGAAGAGACCCAGTACTTC.

This clonotype has just a few counts. This CDR3 is CSVGGLAGVAYEQYF. DNA of the CDR3: TGCAGCGTTGGAGGACTAGCGGGAGTGGCCTACGAGCAGTACTTC. This chain uses TRBV29-1 with TRBJ2-7, with 13 bases lining up with TRBD2. The CDR3 runs 15 residues. With V trimmed by 4 bases and J by 2 bases, 5 bases remained unmatched. Germline V gene sequence: CDR1 SQVTM, CDR2 ANQGSEA.

This clonotype was recorded a few times. The chain links TRBV12-3 or TRBV12-4 to TRBJ2-7; 10 bases are a match to TRBD1. The CDR3 runs to 14 residues. V was clipped by 5 bases and J by 9 bases; unmatched bases: 10. This CDR3 reads CASSPLGQGVVQYF. The CDR3 coding sequence is TGTGCCAGCAGTCCTCTTGGACAGGGGGTAGTGCAGTACTTC.

The count of this clonotype is one. The chain employs TRBV18 and TRBJ2-7; possible D gene TRBD2, 5 bases. Germline-derived CDR1 and CDR2 are KGHSH and LQKENI. The CDR3 totals 13 residues. V was clipped by 8 bases and J by 4 bases, with 15 bases between them. The CDR3 nucleotides are TGTGCCAGCCGGGCGGGCCCCGGTTACGAGCAGTACTTC. The encoded protein is CASRAGPGYEQYF.

This clonotype was counted a single time. Here the CDR3 reads CASSPRLAGGLGTGELFF. DNA of the CDR3: TGCGCCAGCAGCCCTCGACTAGCGGGAGGACTGGGCACCGGGGAGCTGTTTTTT. The genes are TRBV5-1 and TRBJ2-2; 13 nucleotides align to TRBD2. Germline trimming cut 4 bases from V and 4 bases from J; bases unmatched to any gene: 10. The CDR3 length is 18 residues. Germline-derived CDR1 and CDR2 are SGHRS and YFSETQ.

The chain employs TRBV2 and TRBJ2-4; the D gene is possibly TRBD2 (7 bases). Looked up from germline, CDR1 is SNHLY and CDR2 is FYNNEI. The V end was cut by 4 bases, the J end by 4 bases, with 14 bases between. The CDR3 runs to 15 residues. In nucleotides, the CDR3 is TGTGCCAGCAGTGCCCCCAGGGGAGGGAAAAACATTCAGTACTTC. Protein product: CASSAPRGGKNIQYF.

This rearrangement joins TRBV5-1 to TRBJ1-2, with unresolved D. Germline V CDR1 and CDR2: SGHRS, YFSETQ. Trimming removed 4 bases at V and 4 bases at J, with 23 bases between. This CDR3 has 17 residues. The CDR3 nucleotides read TGCGCCAGCAGCCGGAGGACGGACCCTTTAGAGAGCTATGGCTACACCTTC. Its translation: CASSRRTDPLESYGYTF. Drawing the rest from reference TRBV5-1 and TRBJ1-2, the complete variable domain is KAGVTQTPRYLIKTRGQQVTLSCSPISGHRSVSWYQQTPGQGLQFLFEYFSETQRNKGNFPGRFSGRQFSNSRSEMNVSTLELGDSALYLCASSRRTDPLESYGYTFGSGTRLTVV.

At least ten counts were recorded for this clonotype. The chain employs TRBV9 and TRBJ2-3; D uncertain. Germline assignment: CDR1 SGDLS and CDR2 YYNGEE. V was pared by 4 bases and J by 5 bases, with 11 bases between. The CDR3 runs to 13 residues. The DNA of the CDR3 is TGTGCCAGCAGCCCCCCGTGGGGAGATACGCAGTATTTT. Translation: CASSPPWGDTQYF.

This clonotype was seen a few times. The rearrangement uses TRBV3-1 and TRBJ1-2; 8 positions match TRBD1. The V segment lost 4 bases and the J segment 5 bases; nucleotides outside the gene matches: 9. The CDR3 runs to 15 residues. Per the germline V gene, CDR1 is LGHDT and CDR2 is YNNKEL (reference sequence). CDR3 in DNA: TGTGCCAGCAGCCGATCAGCGGGACAGGTATATGGCTACACCTTC. Translated, it gives CASSRSAGQVYGYTF.

The CDR3 region has the DNA TGTGCCAGCAGCTTAGGAGATAGGCCCTCCTACGAGCAGTACTTC. Protein product: CASSLGDRPSYEQYF. The V and J genes are TRBV13 and TRBJ2-7; no clear D. Trimming stripped 0 bases from V and 0 bases from J, with 9 bases between. The CDR3 is made up of 15 amino acids. Germline CDR1 is PRHDT and CDR2 is FYEKMQ (reference sequence).

This clonotype was counted between two and nine times. The chain is built from TRBV20-1 and TRBJ1-1; tentative D call: TRBD1 (5 bases). The V gene lost 0 bases and the J gene lost 6 bases, with 17 bases spanning the gap. From germline, CDR1 is DFQATT and CDR2 SNEGSKA (reference sequence). CDR3 size: 15 residues. CDR3: CSARETAVGRAEAFF. CDR3 nucleotide sequence: TGCAGTGCTAGAGAGACAGCCGTGGGGCGGGCTGAAGCTTTCTTT.

In its sample, this clonotype was seen a few times. The chain employs TRBV4-1 and TRBJ2-5; D unclear. The germline V gene encodes CDR1 MGHRA and CDR2 YSYEKL. The CDR3 consists of 15 residues. Trimming left V 1 base short and J 1 base short, with 10 bases between. CDR3 residues: CASSQVGVAQETQYF. In DNA, the CDR3 is TGCGCCAGCAGCCAAGTAGGAGTGGCCCAAGAGACCCAGTACTTC.

The chain combines TRBV27 with TRBJ1-1; weak D call: TRBD1 (6 bases). The V end lost 6 bases, the J end lost 8 bases, and 16 bases lay between the germline ends. The CDR3 extends over 13 amino acids. The V gene's germline CDR1 is MNHEY and CDR2 SMNVEV (reference sequence). For the CDR3, the DNA is TGTGCCAGCAGCCCAAAACAGGGTTGGGAAGCTTTCTTT. The encoded protein is CASSPKQGWEAFF.

This clonotype was found a few times. V is TRBV20-1 and J is TRBJ1-5; D is possibly TRBD1 (5 bases). Germline lookup yields CDR1 DFQATT and CDR2 SNEGSKA (reference sequence). Deletions cut 0 bases from V and 0 bases from J, with 12 bases between. This CDR3 has 16 residues. CDR3: CSARDLTENSNQPQHF. DNA for the CDR3: TGCAGTGCTAGAGATCTGACAGAGAATAGCAATCAGCCCCAGCATTTT.

This clonotype was seen only a few times. The rearrangement uses TRBV5-1 and TRBJ2-7; 8 positions match TRBD2. The junction had 16 bases not matched to a gene; V was cut back by 4 bases and J by 1 base. Looked up from germline, CDR1 is SGHRS and CDR2 is YFSETQ. The CDR3 extends over 18 amino acids. CDR3 region: CASSHLGEEAGASYEQYF. DNA for the CDR3: TGCGCCAGCAGCCACTTGGGCGAGGAAGCGGGAGCTTCCTACGAGCAGTACTTC.

This clonotype has more than one count but fewer than ten. The V call is TRBV2, the J call TRBJ2-1; tentative D call: TRBD2 (5 bases). V lost 6 bases, J lost 6 bases, and 15 bases lay in between. This CDR3 is 14 amino acids long. Germline-derived CDR1 and CDR2 are SNHLY and FYNNEI. CDR3 amino acids: CASSPALATNEQFF. CDR3 in DNA: TGTGCCAGCAGCCCTGCGCTAGCTACCAATGAGCAGTTCTTC.

This clonotype showed up just a few times. This chain uses TRBV6-5 with TRBJ2-6, with unresolved D. Germline V gene sequence: CDR1 MNHEY, CDR2 SVGAGI. This CDR3 is 17 amino acids long. V was pared by 0 bases and J by 0 bases, with 9 bases between. The CDR3 protein is CASSYSAGSSGANVLTF. In nucleotides, the CDR3 is TGTGCCAGCAGTTACTCAGCAGGCAGCTCTGGGGCCAACGTCCTGACTTTC.

The sample holds a few counts of this clonotype. CDR3 in DNA: TGTGCCATCAGTGAGCCACCCCGTAGCGGGAGGACCTACGAGCAGTACTTC. Protein product: CAISEPPRSGRTYEQYF. The chain joins TRBV10-3 to TRBJ2-7, with 10 bases fitting TRBD2. V gave up 2 bases and J gave up 2 bases; unmatched junction bases: 9. From germline, CDR1 is ENHRY and CDR2 SYGVKD. This CDR3 has 17 residues.

The V call is TRBV5-1, the J call TRBJ1-1; 9 bases line up with TRBD1. V shed 3 bases, J shed 7 bases, and the junction held 13 bases outside the gene matches. There are 16 residues in the CDR3. Germline CDR1 and CDR2: SGHRS and YFSETQ. The CDR3 bases are TGCGCCAGCAGCTCCTGGAACAGGGGGCGCAAGGATGAAGCTTTCTTT. Translating gives CASSSWNRGRKDEAFF.

In its sample, this clonotype was seen once. This chain connects TRBV5-6 to TRBJ2-3; D possibly corresponds to TRBD1 (5 bases). The length of the CDR3 is 15 residues. V lost 2 bases and J lost 6, with 16 bases in between. Germline V CDR1 and CDR2: SGHDT, YYEEEE. The CDR3 sequence: CASSLSTGPGDTQYF. The CDR3 nucleotides are TGTGCCAGCAGCTTATCGACTGGGCCAGGGGATACGCAGTATTTT.

This clonotype was detected once. The chain employs TRBV4-2 and TRBJ2-1; D remains ambiguous. The CDR3 extends over 12 amino acids. Germline V gene sequence: CDR1 LGHNA, CDR2 YNFKEQ. The V and J ends lost 3 bases and 8 bases respectively, with 8 bases between them. The CDR3 spells CASSQYYDEQFF. The CDR3 region has the DNA TGTGCCAGCAGCCAGTATTACGATGAGCAGTTCTTC.

This clonotype was observed a handful of times. The rearrangement joins TRBV6-1 to TRBJ1-1; no definite D call. V was trimmed by 6 bases and J by 0 bases, leaving 14 bases between them. This CDR3 has 15 amino acids. CDR1 MNHNS and CDR2 SASEGT come from the germline V gene. The CDR3 loop reads CASSPSFQMNTEAFF. The DNA for the CDR3 is TGTGCCAGCAGCCCAAGTTTCCAAATGAACACTGAAGCTTTCTTT.

This clonotype has just a few counts. The rearrangement links TRBV12-3 or TRBV12-4 to TRBJ2-3; 9 bases map to TRBD2. V gave up 5 bases and J gave up 1 base; unmatched junction bases: 16. The CDR3 has 19 residues. The DNA of the CDR3 is TGTGCCAGCAGTCCTACGTGGCGGGAGGGGCCTCCGGGCACAGATACGCAGTATTTT. It encodes CASSPTWREGPPGTDTQYF.

This clonotype was seen more than once but under ten times. This chain connects TRBV29-1 to TRBJ1-2; D is perhaps TRBD1 (6 bases). This CDR3 comprises 13 residues. Germline V lookup: CDR1 SQVTM, CDR2 ANQGSEA. V shed 5 bases and J shed 6 bases, with 16 bases lying between them. The CDR3 reads CSVLPQGYDGYTF. The CDR3, as DNA: TGCAGCGTTTTGCCGCAGGGGTATGATGGCTACACCTTC. The entire variable domain, with the rest obtained from reference TRBV29-1 and TRBJ1-2, is as follows: SAVISQKPSRDICQRGTSLTIQCQVDSQVTMMFWYRQQPGQSLTLIATANQGSEATYESGFVIDKFPISRPNLTFSTLTVSNMSPEDSSIYLCSVLPQGYDGYTFGSGTRLTVV.

The chain joins TRBV4-1 to TRBJ1-5; D possibly corresponds to TRBD1 (5 bases). V was trimmed by 3 bases and J by 0 bases, leaving 21 bases between them. The length of the CDR3 is 19 residues. Germline V lookup: CDR1 MGHRA, CDR2 YSYEKL. The CDR3 region has the DNA TGCGCCAGCAGCCATAGTTTATCAGGGTCCCCTTATAGCAATCAGCCCCAGCATTTT. Encoded protein: CASSHSLSGSPYSNQPQHF.